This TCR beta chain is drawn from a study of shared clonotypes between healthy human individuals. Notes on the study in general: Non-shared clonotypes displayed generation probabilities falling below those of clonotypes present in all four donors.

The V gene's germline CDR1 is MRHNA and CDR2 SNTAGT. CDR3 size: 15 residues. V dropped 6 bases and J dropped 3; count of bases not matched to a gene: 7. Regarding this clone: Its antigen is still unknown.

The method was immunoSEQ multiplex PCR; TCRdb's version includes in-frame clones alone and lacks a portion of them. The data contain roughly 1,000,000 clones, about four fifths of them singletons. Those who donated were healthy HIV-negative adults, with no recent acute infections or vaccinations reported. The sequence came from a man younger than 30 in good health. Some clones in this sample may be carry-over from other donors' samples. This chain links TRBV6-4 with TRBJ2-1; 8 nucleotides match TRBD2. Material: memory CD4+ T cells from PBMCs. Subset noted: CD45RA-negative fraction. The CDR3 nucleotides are TGTGCCAGCAGCGTAGTAGCGGGACTCTACAATGAGCAGTTCTTC. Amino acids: CASSVVAGLYNEQFF.